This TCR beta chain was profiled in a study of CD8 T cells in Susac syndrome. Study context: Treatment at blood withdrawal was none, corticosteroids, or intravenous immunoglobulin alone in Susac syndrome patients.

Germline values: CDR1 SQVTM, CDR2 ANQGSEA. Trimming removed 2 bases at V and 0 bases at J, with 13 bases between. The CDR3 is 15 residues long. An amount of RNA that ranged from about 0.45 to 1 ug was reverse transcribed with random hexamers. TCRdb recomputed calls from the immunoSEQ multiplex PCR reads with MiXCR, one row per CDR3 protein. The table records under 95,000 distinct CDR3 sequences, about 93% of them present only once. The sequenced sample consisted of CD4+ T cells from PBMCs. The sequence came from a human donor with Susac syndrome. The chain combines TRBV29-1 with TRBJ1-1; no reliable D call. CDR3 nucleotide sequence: TGCAGCGTTGAAAACGATCTGGGAATGAACACTGAAGCTTTCTTT. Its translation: CSVENDLGMNTEAFF. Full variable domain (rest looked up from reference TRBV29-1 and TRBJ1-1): SAVISQKPSRDICQRGTSLTIQCQVDSQVTMMFWYRQQPGQSLTLIATANQGSEATYESGFVIDKFPISRPNLTFSTLTVSNMSPEDSSIYLCSVENDLGMNTEAFFGQGTRLTVV.